The 9 T cell receptor beta chains reported below all come from one sample, sequenced in a study of blood T cell repertoires in COVID-19. Profiling relied on immunoSEQ multiplex PCR, and the TCRdb table lists in-frame clones only, not all of them. The sample includes about 260,000 clones, 88% of them seen just once. The source material was peripheral blood. These receptors all come from a woman in her 70s with COVID-19, enrolled during active disease.

The rearrangement uses TRBV30 and TRBJ1-2; D is ambiguous. Trimming took 4 bases from V and 6 from J, leaving 15 bases between them. Germline assignment: CDR1 GTSNPN and CDR2 SVGIG (reference sequence). The CDR3 has 13 amino acids. The CDR3 DNA follows: TGTGCCTGGACCGTAGGGAGTGTGAATGGCTACACCTTC. Amino acids: CAWTVGSVNGYTF. The full variable domain, its missing parts supplied by reference TRBV30 and TRBJ1-2, is SQTIHQWPATLVQPVGSPLSLECTVEGTSNPNLYWYRQAAGRGLQLLFYSVGIGQISSEVPQNLSASRPQDRQFILSSKKLLLSDSGFYLCAWTVGSVNGYTFGSGTRLTVV.

This chain connects TRBV24-1 to TRBJ1-5, with D perhaps matching TRBD1 (5 bases). The CDR3 sequence is 13 residues long. Trimming left V 0 bases short and J 9 bases short, with 8 bases between. CDR1 KGHDR and CDR2 SFDVKD come from the germline V gene. The CDR3 protein is CATSDLGGRPQHF. The CDR3 nucleotides read TGTGCCACCAGTGATTTGGGGGGGAGGCCCCAGCATTTT.

V gene TRBV6-4 combines with J gene TRBJ2-2, with 13 bases aligning to TRBD2. This CDR3 has 16 amino acids. The V gene end was trimmed by 8 bases and the J gene end by 2 bases; junction bases not matched to a gene: 5. The germline CDR1 and CDR2 sequences are MRHNA and SNTAGT. The CDR3 DNA sequence: TGTGCCAGCGCCGGACTAGCGGGAGTTAACACCGGGGAGCTGTTTTTT. Translated: CASAGLAGVNTGELFF.

In its sample, this clone was seen once. Different DNA sequences within this sample yield the same CDR3. For the CDR3, the DNA is TGTGCCAGCAGCGTAGACTCAATCGGGGAGACCCAGTACTTC. This translates into CASSVDSIGETQYF. The gene calls are TRBV9 and TRBJ2-5, with unresolved D. This CDR3 has 14 amino acids. V gave up 0 bases and J gave up 5 bases, with 11 bases separating them. Germline V gene sequence: CDR1 SGDLS, CDR2 YYNGEE.

The V call is TRBV2, the J call TRBJ1-5, with D perhaps TRBD1 (6 bases). V was pared by 4 bases and J by 4 bases, with 8 bases between. The CDR3 loop spans 13 amino acids. Germline V lookup: CDR1 SNHLY, CDR2 FYNNEI. The chain's CDR3 is CASSGTANQPQHF. In nucleotides, the CDR3 is TGTGCCAGCAGTGGGACAGCAAATCAGCCCCAGCATTTT.

To note about this clone: The same CDR3 also results from other DNA sequences found in this sample. The chain combines TRBV7-3 with TRBJ2-2; TRBD1 agrees at 8 bases. The germline V gene encodes CDR1 SGHTA and CDR2 FQGTGA. J gave up 5 bases and V 4 bases, and 6 bases lay outside the gene matches. There are 15 residues in the CDR3. The DNA of the CDR3 is TGTGCCAGCAGCTCGCAGGGGGCGGGTACCGGGGAGCTGTTTTTT. Protein: CASSSQGAGTGELFF. The complete variable domain, with remaining parts taken from reference TRBV7-3 and TRBJ2-2, reads GAGVSQTPSNKVTEKGKYVELRCDPISGHTALYWYRQSLGQGPEFLIYFQGTGAADDSGLPNDRFFAVRPEGSVSTLKIQRTERGDSAVYLCASSSQGAGTGELFFGEGSRLTVL.

V is TRBV7-2 and J is TRBJ1-5; TRBD1 aligns across 10 bases. CDR1 SGHTA and CDR2 FQGNSA come from the germline V gene. The CDR3 length is 16 residues. Trimming removed 4 bases from V and 8 bases from J; junction bases left unmatched: 11. In nucleotides, the CDR3 is TGTGCCAGCAGCTCGACAGGGGGCCGAGCTTTTGAGCCCCAGCATTTT. This codes for CASSSTGGRAFEPQHF.

The chain joins TRBV28 to TRBJ2-7; D might be TRBD2 (5 bases). In germline, CDR1 is MDHEN, CDR2 SYDVKM. There are 15 residues in the CDR3. V lost 3 bases and J lost 0, with 12 bases in between. CDR3 loop: CASSFLARSSYEQYF. In DNA, the CDR3 is TGTGCCAGCAGTTTCTTAGCGCGAAGCTCCTACGAGCAGTACTTC.

The rearrangement joins TRBV5-1 to TRBJ2-7; D gene unclear. This CDR3 comprises 13 residues. Germline V gene lookup returns CDR1 SGHRS and CDR2 YFSETQ. V was trimmed by 0 bases and J by 2 bases, leaving 6 bases between them. CDR3 amino acids: CASSLDLTYEQYF. The CDR3 coding sequence is TGCGCCAGCAGCTTGGACCTAACCTACGAGCAGTACTTC. Based on the CDR3 plus reference TRBV5-1 and TRBJ2-7, the full variable domain is KAGVTQTPRYLIKTRGQQVTLSCSPISGHRSVSWYQQTPGQGLQFLFEYFSETQRNKGNFPGRFSGRQFSNSRSEMNVSTLELGDSALYLCASSLDLTYEQYFGPGTRLTVT.